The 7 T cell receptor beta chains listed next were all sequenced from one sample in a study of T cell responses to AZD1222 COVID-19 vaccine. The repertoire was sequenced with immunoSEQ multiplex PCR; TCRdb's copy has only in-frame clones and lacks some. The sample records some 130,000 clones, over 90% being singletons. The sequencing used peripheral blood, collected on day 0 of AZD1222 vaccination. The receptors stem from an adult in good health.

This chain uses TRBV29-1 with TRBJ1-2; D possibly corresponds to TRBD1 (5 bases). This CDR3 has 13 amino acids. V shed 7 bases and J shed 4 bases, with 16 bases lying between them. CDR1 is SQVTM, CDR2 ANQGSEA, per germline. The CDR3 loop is CSAGTGRIYGYTF. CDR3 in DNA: TGCAGCGCCGGGACTGGCAGGATCTATGGCTACACCTTC.

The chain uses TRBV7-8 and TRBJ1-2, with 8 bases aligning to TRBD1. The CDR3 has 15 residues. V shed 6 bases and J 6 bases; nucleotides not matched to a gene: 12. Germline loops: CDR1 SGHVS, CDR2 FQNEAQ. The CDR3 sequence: CASRRIRGRFDGYTF. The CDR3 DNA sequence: TGTGCCAGCAGGCGAATCAGGGGGCGCTTTGATGGCTACACCTTC.

The CDR3 coding sequence is TGCGCCAGCAGCCCGCCCTATTCACCCCTCCACTTT. Its translation: CASSPPYSPLHF. The chain has TRBV4-1 and TRBJ1-6, with unresolved D. Germline V gives CDR1 MGHRA, CDR2 YSYEKL. CDR3 length: 12 residues. V lost 4 bases and J 8 bases, leaving 6 bases between the germline ends.

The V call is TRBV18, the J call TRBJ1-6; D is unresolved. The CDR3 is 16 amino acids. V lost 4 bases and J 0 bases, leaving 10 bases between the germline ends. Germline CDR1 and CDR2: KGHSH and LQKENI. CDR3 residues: CASSRLQASYNSPLHF. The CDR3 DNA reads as TGTGCCAGCTCACGCTTGCAGGCCTCCTATAATTCACCCCTCCACTTT.

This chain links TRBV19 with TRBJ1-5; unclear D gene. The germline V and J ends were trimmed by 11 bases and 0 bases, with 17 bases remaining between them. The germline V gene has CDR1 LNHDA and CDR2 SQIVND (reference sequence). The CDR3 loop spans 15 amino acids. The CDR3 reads CASRETAYSNQPQHF. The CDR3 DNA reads TGTGCCTCCCGGGAGACTGCGTATAGCAATCAGCCCCAGCATTTT.

Here the CDR3 DNA reads TGTGCCAGTACAGGGCGGGCGGATGAAAAACTGTTTTTT. This encodes CASTGRADEKLFF. This chain joins TRBV19 and TRBJ1-4, with a weak D call TRBD1 (5 bases). V lost 7 bases and J 6 bases, leaving 12 bases between the germline ends. This CDR3 spans 13 amino acids. The germline CDR1 and CDR2 sequences are LNHDA and SQIVND (reference sequence).

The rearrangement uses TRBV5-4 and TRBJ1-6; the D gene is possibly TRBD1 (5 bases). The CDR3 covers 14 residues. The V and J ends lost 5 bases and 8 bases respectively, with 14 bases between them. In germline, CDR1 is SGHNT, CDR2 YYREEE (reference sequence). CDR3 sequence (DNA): TGTGCCAGCAGAACGGGGCAGGTGGATTCACCCCTCCACTTT. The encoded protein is CASRTGQVDSPLHF.